Detailed here is one T cell receptor (beta chain). Trimming stripped 3 bases from V and 2 bases from J, with 10 bases between. The CDR3 is 15 residues long. The germline V gene encodes CDR1 MNHNS and CDR2 SASEGT. These data come from a study of T cells in Graves' hyperthyroidism and ophthalmopathy. There were TCR beta CDR3 regions amplified from RNA transcripts. HTBI primers drove first-round RT-PCR of the TCR CDR3. MiXCR, applied by TCRdb to the multiplex PCR reads, yields one record per CDR3 protein. Among about 350,000 distinct CDR3 sequences, 15% to 20% were seen once, and the ten largest hold roughly 15%.

The clonotype was recovered from a woman aged 40 to 49 with Graves' ophthalmopathy. The specimen was blood. This chain uses TRBV6-1 with TRBJ2-2; D is perhaps TRBD2 (5 bases). CDR3 DNA sequence: TGTGCCAGCAGTGAGGAACTAGTAAACACCGGGGAGCTGTTTTTT. It codes for CASSEELVNTGELFF.